Presented here are 26 T cell receptor beta chains from one specimen sequenced in a study of naive and memory T cell subsets. A UMI-containing oligonucleotide was joined by 3' ligation to the TCR cDNA template. Four PCR rounds used nested alpha and beta constant region primers plus the SP2 primer. TCRdb analysed the 5' RACE reads with MiXCR anew, one entry per CDR3 protein. The sample lists some 60,000 distinct CDR3 sequences, 7.6% seen once, with over 8% in the top ten. Receptors originate from a female donor in good health.

This clonotype came up many times. V and J are TRBV7-2 and TRBJ2-7; 7 nucleotides match TRBD1. The CDR3 covers 14 residues. The germline gives CDR1 SGHTA, CDR2 FQGNSA. Trimming removed 5 bases from V and 1 base from J; junction bases left unmatched: 5. CDR3 loop: CASSPWTGSYEQYF. Written as DNA, the CDR3 is TGTGCCAGCAGCCCCTGGACAGGTTCCTACGAGCAGTACTTC.

Concerning this clonotype itself: Germline is not matched at one junction end, which may reflect a read error. The chain employs TRBV20-1 and TRBJ1-2, with D possibly matching TRBD1 (6 bases). Germline lookup yields CDR1 DFQATT and CDR2 SNEGSKA (reference sequence). The CDR3 is 13 residues long. Here the CDR3 DNA reads TGCAGTGCTATTGGGGGCGTTGACTATGGCGACACCTTC. Translating it yields CSAIGGVDYGDTF.

This clonotype showed up many times. The gene calls are TRBV5-1 and TRBJ1-1, with a tentative D call TRBD1 (5 bases). Trimming removed 4 bases from V and 0 bases from J, with 16 bases in between. This CDR3 contains 16 residues. Germline lookup yields CDR1 SGHRS and CDR2 YFSETQ. CDR3 region: CASSPRQRLMNTEAFF. DNA for the CDR3: TGCGCCAGCAGCCCGAGACAGAGGTTGATGAACACTGAAGCTTTCTTT.

This clonotype was recorded many times. The rearrangement joins TRBV29-1 to TRBJ2-5; D may correspond to TRBD1 or TRBD2 (5 bases each). CDR1 and CDR2 from the germline V gene are SQVTM and ANQGSEA. The V gene lost 7 bases and the J gene lost 4 bases, with 16 bases spanning the gap. There are 13 residues in the CDR3. In DNA, the CDR3 is TGCAGCGGGAGAATGGGGGTCCCAGAGACCCAGTACTTC. Residues: CSGRMGVPETQYF.

V and J are TRBV7-2 and TRBJ1-1; TRBD1 might be the D (5 bases). The CDR3 runs 14 residues. V lost 6 bases and J lost 1, with 12 bases in between. Germline lookup yields CDR1 SGHTA and CDR2 FQGNSA. CDR3 in amino acids: CASRTQGTNTEAFF. The CDR3 region has the DNA TGTGCCAGCAGGACTCAGGGTACGAACACTGAAGCTTTCTTT.

This clonotype showed up many times. This chain connects TRBV2 to TRBJ1-2, with TRBD1 matching 7 bases. The CDR3 runs to 15 residues. The V gene end was trimmed by 8 bases and the J gene end by 3 bases; junction bases not matched to a gene: 12. The V gene's germline CDR1 is SNHLY and CDR2 FYNNEI. CDR3 sequence: CASPRPTGAHYGYTF. In DNA, the CDR3 is TGTGCCAGCCCGAGGCCCACAGGGGCCCACTATGGCTACACCTTC.

The V and J genes are TRBV29-1 and TRBJ2-7; D gene uncertain. Germline V gene lookup returns CDR1 SQVTM and CDR2 ANQGSEA. Trimming stripped 4 bases from V and 1 base from J, with 11 bases between. CDR3 length: 13 amino acids. The CDR3 spells CSVVFRSSYEQYF. Here the CDR3 DNA reads TGCAGCGTTGTCTTCAGGAGTTCCTACGAGCAGTACTTC.

This clonotype showed up just a few times. This chain links TRBV2 with TRBJ1-5; D may be TRBD1 (5 bases). Trimming cost V 2 bases and J 9 bases, with 14 bases left between them. This CDR3 comprises 14 residues. From germline, CDR1 is SNHLY and CDR2 FYNNEI. The CDR3 loop reads CASSEWDRGGPQHF. CDR3 sequence (DNA): TGTGCCAGCAGTGAATGGGACCGCGGTGGGCCCCAGCATTTT.

This clonotype was detected ten times or more. The chain couples TRBV18 to TRBJ2-7, with TRBD1 matching 7 bases. Germline loops: CDR1 KGHSH, CDR2 LQKENI. J was trimmed by 2 bases and V by 4 bases; bases with no gene match: 8. The CDR3 runs to 15 residues. As DNA, the CDR3 is TGTGCCAGCTCACTCACCGGGACAGTGGCCTACGAGCAGTACTTC. This encodes CASSLTGTVAYEQYF.

This clonotype was seen a few times. The CDR3 is CAWSRTGEGNTIYF. For the CDR3, the DNA is TGTGCCTGGAGTCGGACAGGGGAAGGAAACACCATATATTTT. This chain uses TRBV30 with TRBJ1-3, with 9 nucleotides matching TRBD1. Per the germline V gene, CDR1 is GTSNPN and CDR2 is SVGIG (reference sequence). With V trimmed by 2 bases and J by 4 bases, 3 bases remained unmatched. The CDR3 consists of 14 residues.

This clonotype was seen many times. V usage is TRBV11-2 and J usage is TRBJ1-2; D is unclear. Germline CDR1 and CDR2: SGHAT and FQNNGV. The CDR3 has 14 amino acids. Trimming shortened V by 0 bases and J by 5 bases, and 10 bases separated the two germline ends. The CDR3 sequence is CASSLDLRLYGYTF. In DNA, the CDR3 is TGTGCCAGCAGCTTAGATCTCAGATTATATGGCTACACCTTC.

This clonotype has at least ten counts. The V call is TRBV20-1, the J call TRBJ2-1; D is undetermined. V lost 5 bases and J 9 bases, leaving 20 bases between the germline ends. CDR3 size: 14 residues. Germline V gives CDR1 DFQATT, CDR2 SNEGSKA (reference sequence). The CDR3 coding sequence is TGCAGTGCTCCGGTCCGAGGCTCGAGTAGTGAGCAGTTCTTC. Translating gives CSAPVRGSSSEQFF.

This clonotype has at least ten counts. The J gene is TRBJ1-6, the V gene TRBV4-3, with D perhaps TRBD1 (5 bases). Germline CDR1 LGHNA, CDR2 YSLEER. The V end was cut by 0 bases, the J end by 9 bases, with 15 bases between. The CDR3 is made up of 16 amino acids. The CDR3 spells CASSQEPPGSVSPLHF. In DNA form, the CDR3 reads TGCGCCAGCAGCCAAGAACCCCCAGGGAGCGTTTCACCCCTCCACTTT.

For the CDR3, the DNA is TGCGCCAGCAGCTTGCATGGGACCTACGAGCAGTACTTC. It translates to CASSLHGTYEQYF. The rearrangement links TRBV5-1 to TRBJ2-7; D is unclear. V gave up 1 base and J gave up 2 bases, with 7 bases separating them. The CDR3 has 13 residues. CDR1 SGHRS and CDR2 YFSETQ come from the germline V gene.

The chain links TRBV6-1 to TRBJ1-1; maybe TRBD1 (6 bases). Trimming stripped 8 bases from V and 11 bases from J, with 18 bases between. The CDR3 extends over 12 amino acids. The germline V gene has CDR1 MNHNS and CDR2 SASEGT. CDR3 sequence: CASGGRGLAAFF. In DNA form, the CDR3 reads TGTGCCAGCGGGGGGCGGGGGTTGGCCGCTTTCTTT.

This clonotype was recorded at least ten times. The chain links TRBV6-2 or TRBV6-3 to TRBJ1-5; TRBD1 might be the D (6 bases). V was shortened by 6 bases and J by 5 bases, with 17 bases between the two germline ends. This CDR3 has 15 residues. The germline gives CDR1 MNHEY, CDR2 SVGEGT. CDR3 sequence (DNA): TGTGCCAGCAGCTCTAGAACAGGGACTTATCAGCCCCAGCATTTT. Its protein is CASSSRTGTYQPQHF.

This clonotype was recorded a few times. The gene calls are TRBV5-5 and TRBJ1-2; a weak D match, TRBD1 (6 bases). Germline-derived CDR1 and CDR2 are SGHKS and YYEKEE (reference sequence). The CDR3 runs to 15 residues. Trimming took 2 bases from V and 4 from J, leaving 15 bases between them. This CDR3 reads CASSFPLDRSYGYTF. The CDR3 coding sequence is TGTGCCAGCAGCTTCCCCCTTGACAGGTCCTATGGCTACACCTTC.

This clonotype was counted only a few times. The chain carries TRBV3-2 and TRBJ1-5; the table assigns TRBD1, which was not confirmed against the DNA. TRBV3-2 corresponds to a pseudogene. This CDR3 is 17 amino acids long. As DNA, the CDR3 is TGTGCCAGCAGCCAATGGTCCGGGACAGGGGGTAATCAGCCCCAGCATTTT. This codes for CASSQWSGTGGNQPQHF.

V and J are TRBV6-6 and TRBJ2-2; possible D gene TRBD1, 5 bases. The CDR3 runs 13 residues. V gave up 6 bases and J gave up 4 bases, with 9 bases separating them. The germline V gene has CDR1 MNHNY and CDR2 SVGAGI (reference sequence). The CDR3 region has the DNA TGTGCCAGCAGGGGGCTGGGCACCGGGGAGCTGTTTTTT. It is translated as CASRGLGTGELFF.

In its sample, this clonotype was seen many times. The CDR3 reads CSVGRGSLTNYGYTF. In DNA form, the CDR3 reads TGCAGCGTTGGAAGGGGATCGCTGACAAACTATGGCTACACCTTC. The rearrangement joins TRBV29-1 to TRBJ1-2, with a tentative D call TRBD1 (5 bases). V was shortened by 4 bases and J by 2 bases, with 17 bases between the two germline ends. Germline assignment: CDR1 SQVTM and CDR2 ANQGSEA. CDR3 length equals 15 residues. Supplemented by reference TRBV29-1 and TRBJ1-2, the full variable domain reads SAVISQKPSRDICQRGTSLTIQCQVDSQVTMMFWYRQQPGQSLTLIATANQGSEATYESGFVIDKFPISRPNLTFSTLTVSNMSPEDSSIYLCSVGRGSLTNYGYTFGSGTRLTVV.

In this sample, this clonotype turned up many times. This CDR3 reads CASGRGRTGTNTEAFF. CDR3 sequence (DNA): TGCGCCAGCGGCCGGGGCCGGACAGGGACCAACACTGAAGCTTTCTTT. The chain joins TRBV5-1 to TRBJ1-1; 8 bases line up with TRBD1. Germline CDR1 and CDR2: SGHRS and YFSETQ. Unmatched junction bases numbered 13, after V lost 7 bases and J lost 2 bases. The CDR3 runs 16 residues.

The J gene is TRBJ2-6, the V gene TRBV6-5; 8 bases agree with TRBD1. CDR1 MNHEY and CDR2 SVGAGI come from the germline V gene. This CDR3 region has 19 residues. V gave up 0 bases and J gave up 3 bases; unmatched junction bases: 10. CDR3 sequence reads: CASSYSRVRGLRGANVLTF. The CDR3 DNA follows: TGTGCCAGCAGTTACTCGAGGGTCAGGGGGCTTCGTGGGGCCAACGTCCTGACTTTC.

This clonotype was detected a few times. This chain joins TRBV5-5 and TRBJ1-2; TRBD1 might be the D (5 bases). CDR1 is SGHKS and CDR2 is YYEKEE in the germline V gene (reference sequence). This CDR3 region has 16 residues. V lost 0 bases to trimming and J lost 2 bases, with 14 bases between them. The CDR3 loop is CASSLGWSRANYGYTF. As DNA, the CDR3 is TGTGCCAGCAGCTTGGGATGGTCCAGGGCCAACTATGGCTACACCTTC. The full variable domain, rest sourced from reference TRBV5-5 and TRBJ1-2, is DAGVTQSPTHLIKTRGQQVTLRCSPISGHKSVSWYQQVLGQGPQFIFQYYEKEERGRGNFPDRFSARQFPNYSSELNVNALLLGDSALYLCASSLGWSRANYGYTFGSGTRLTVV.

J is TRBJ2-3 and V is TRBV12-3 or TRBV12-4, with TRBD2 matching 12 bases. The CDR3 runs to 15 residues. J gave up 6 bases and V 7 bases, and 8 bases lay outside the gene matches. The chain's CDR3 is CASTILAGGMDTQYF. The CDR3 coding sequence is TGTGCCAGCACCATCCTAGCGGGGGGGATGGATACGCAGTATTTT.

This clonotype has only a few counts. The chain combines TRBV6-5 with TRBJ1-6; D is perhaps TRBD1 (5 bases). CDR1 and CDR2 (germline): MNHEY, SVGAGI. This CDR3 region has 14 residues. Deletions cut 5 bases from V and 7 bases from J, with 12 bases between. The CDR3 sequence is CASSVRQRNSPLHF. CDR3 in DNA: TGTGCCAGCAGTGTTCGACAGCGGAATTCACCCCTCCACTTT.

CDR3 protein: CASSPDSYYSNQPQHF. The DNA for the CDR3 is TGTGCCAGCAGCCCCGATTCCTATTATAGCAATCAGCCCCAGCATTTT. This chain connects TRBV7-6 to TRBJ1-5; no clear D gene. The CDR3 runs 16 residues. With 5 bases removed from V and 0 bases from J, the gap between germline ends came to 14 bases. The germline V gene encodes CDR1 SGHVS and CDR2 FNYEAQ.